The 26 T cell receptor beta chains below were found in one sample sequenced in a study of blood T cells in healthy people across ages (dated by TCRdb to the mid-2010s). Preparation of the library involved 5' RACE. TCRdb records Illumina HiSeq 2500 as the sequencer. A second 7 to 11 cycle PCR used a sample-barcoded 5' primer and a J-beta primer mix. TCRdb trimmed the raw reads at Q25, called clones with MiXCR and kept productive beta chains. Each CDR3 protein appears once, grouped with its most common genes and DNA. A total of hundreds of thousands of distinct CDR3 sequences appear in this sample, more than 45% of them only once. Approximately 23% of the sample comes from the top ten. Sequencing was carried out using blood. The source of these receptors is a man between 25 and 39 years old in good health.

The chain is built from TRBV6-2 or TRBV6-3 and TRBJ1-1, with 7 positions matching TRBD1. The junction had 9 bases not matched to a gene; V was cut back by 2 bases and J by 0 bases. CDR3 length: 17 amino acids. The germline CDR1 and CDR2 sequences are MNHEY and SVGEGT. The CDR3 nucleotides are TGTGCCAGCAGTTACACCTCGGGACAGCCTCTGAACACTGAAGCTTTCTTT. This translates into CASSYTSGQPLNTEAFF.

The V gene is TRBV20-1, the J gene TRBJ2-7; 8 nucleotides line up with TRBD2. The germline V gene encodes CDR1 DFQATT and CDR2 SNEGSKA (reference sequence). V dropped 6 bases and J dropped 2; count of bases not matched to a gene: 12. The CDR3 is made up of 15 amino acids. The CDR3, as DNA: TGCAGTGCCCGGCCCTTCGGGGGGGTCACCTACGAGCAGTACTTC. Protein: CSARPFGGVTYEQYF.

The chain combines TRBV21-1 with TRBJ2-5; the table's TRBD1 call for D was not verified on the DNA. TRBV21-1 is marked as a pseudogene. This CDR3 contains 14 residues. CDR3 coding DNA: TGTGCCAGCAGCAAAGCGCACAGGGAGGAGACCCAGTACTTC. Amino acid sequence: CASSKAHREETQYF.

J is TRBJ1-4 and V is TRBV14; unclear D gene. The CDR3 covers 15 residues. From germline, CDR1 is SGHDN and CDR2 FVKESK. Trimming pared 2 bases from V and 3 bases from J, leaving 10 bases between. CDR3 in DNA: TGTGCCAGCAGCCAATTTCGTATTCCTAATGAAAAACTGTTTTTT. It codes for CASSQFRIPNEKLFF. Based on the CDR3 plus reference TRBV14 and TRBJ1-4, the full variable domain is EAGVTQFPSHSVIEKGQTVTLRCDPISGHDNLYWYRRVMGKEIKFLLHFVKESKQDESGMPNNRFLAERTGGTYSTLKVQPAELEDSGVYFCASSQFRIPNEKLFFGSGTQLSVL.

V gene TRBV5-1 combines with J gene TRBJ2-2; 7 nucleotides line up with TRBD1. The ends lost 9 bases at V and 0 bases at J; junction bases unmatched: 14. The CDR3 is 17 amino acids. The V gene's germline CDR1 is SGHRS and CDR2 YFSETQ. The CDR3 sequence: CATRTGALGSNTGELFF. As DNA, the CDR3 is TGCGCCACCCGAACAGGGGCTCTCGGATCGAACACCGGGGAGCTGTTTTTT.

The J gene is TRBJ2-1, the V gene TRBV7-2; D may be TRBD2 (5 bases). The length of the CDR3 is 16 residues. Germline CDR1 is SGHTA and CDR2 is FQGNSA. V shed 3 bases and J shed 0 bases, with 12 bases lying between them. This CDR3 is CASSLLATSSYNEQFF. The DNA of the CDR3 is TGTGCCAGCAGCTTGTTAGCGACCAGCTCCTACAATGAGCAGTTCTTC.

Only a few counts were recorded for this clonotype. CDR3 sequence reads: CSVGGTGLSSYEQYF. The CDR3 DNA reads as TGCAGCGTTGGGGGGACAGGGCTGAGCTCCTACGAGCAGTACTTC. The gene calls are TRBV29-1 and TRBJ2-7; the match to TRBD1 covers 9 bases. V trimming: 4 bases; J trimming: 0 bases; junction bases outside the gene matches: 7. The CDR3 loop spans 15 amino acids. Per germline, CDR1 SQVTM and CDR2 ANQGSEA.

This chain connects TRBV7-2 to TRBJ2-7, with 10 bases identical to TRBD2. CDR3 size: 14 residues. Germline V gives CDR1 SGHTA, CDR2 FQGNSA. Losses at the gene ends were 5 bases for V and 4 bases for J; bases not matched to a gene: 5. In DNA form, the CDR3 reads TGTGCCAGCAGCAACCAAGCGGGAGGGTACGAGCAGTACTTC. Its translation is CASSNQAGGYEQYF.

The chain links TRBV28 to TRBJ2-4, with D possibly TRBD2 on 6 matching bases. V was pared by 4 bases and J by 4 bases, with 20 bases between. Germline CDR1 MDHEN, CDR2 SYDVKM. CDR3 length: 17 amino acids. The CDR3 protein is CASSSPGASDWKNIQYF. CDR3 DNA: TGTGCCAGCAGTTCCCCGGGAGCGAGCGACTGGAAAAACATTCAGTACTTC. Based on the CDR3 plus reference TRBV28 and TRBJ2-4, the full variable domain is DVKVTQSSRYLVKRTGEKVFLECVQDMDHENMFWYRQDPGLGLRLIYFSYDVKMKEKGDIPEGYSVSREKKERFSLILESASTNQTSMYLCASSSPGASDWKNIQYFGAGTRLSVL.

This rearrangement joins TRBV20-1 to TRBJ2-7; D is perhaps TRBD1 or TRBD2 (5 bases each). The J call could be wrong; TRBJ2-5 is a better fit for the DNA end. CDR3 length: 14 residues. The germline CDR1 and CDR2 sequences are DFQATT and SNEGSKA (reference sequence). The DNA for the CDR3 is TGCAGTGCTAGTTTTTACGGTTGGGACGAGACCCAGTACTTC. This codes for CSASFYGWDETQYF.

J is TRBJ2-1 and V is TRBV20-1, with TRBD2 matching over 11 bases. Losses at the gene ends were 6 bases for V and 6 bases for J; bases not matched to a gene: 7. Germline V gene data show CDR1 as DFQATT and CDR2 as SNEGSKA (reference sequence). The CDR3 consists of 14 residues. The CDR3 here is CSAEDGTSGNEQFF. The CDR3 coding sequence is TGCAGTGCCGAAGACGGGACTAGCGGCAATGAGCAGTTCTTC.

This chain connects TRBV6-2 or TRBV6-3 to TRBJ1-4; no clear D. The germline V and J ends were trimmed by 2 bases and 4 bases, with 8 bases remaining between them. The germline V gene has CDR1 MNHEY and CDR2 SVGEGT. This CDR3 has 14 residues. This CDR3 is CASSYGPNNEKLFF. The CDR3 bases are TGTGCCAGCAGTTACGGGCCGAATAATGAAAAACTGTTTTTT.

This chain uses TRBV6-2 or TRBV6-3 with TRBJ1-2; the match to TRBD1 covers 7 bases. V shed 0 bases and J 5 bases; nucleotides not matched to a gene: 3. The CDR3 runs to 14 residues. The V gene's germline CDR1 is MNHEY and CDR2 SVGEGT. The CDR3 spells CASSYSTGLYGYTF. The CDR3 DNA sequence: TGTGCCAGCAGTTACTCGACAGGGTTATATGGCTACACCTTC.

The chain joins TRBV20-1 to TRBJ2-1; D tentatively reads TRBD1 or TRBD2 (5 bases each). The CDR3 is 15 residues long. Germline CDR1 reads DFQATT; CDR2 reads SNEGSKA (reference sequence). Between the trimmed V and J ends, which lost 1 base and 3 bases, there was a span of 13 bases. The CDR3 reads CSARGPGAVYNEQFF. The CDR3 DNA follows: TGCAGTGCTAGAGGGCCCGGGGCAGTCTACAATGAGCAGTTCTTC.

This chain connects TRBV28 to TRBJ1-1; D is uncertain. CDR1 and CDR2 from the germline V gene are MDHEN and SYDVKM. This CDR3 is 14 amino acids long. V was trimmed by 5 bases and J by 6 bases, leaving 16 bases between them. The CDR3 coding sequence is TGTGCCAGCAGTCCCGTGGGGAGCGGGGCTGAAGCTTTCTTT. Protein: CASSPVGSGAEAFF.

The CDR3 region is CAISESTGKSTDTQYF. The CDR3 DNA reads as TGTGCCATCAGTGAGTCGACCGGCAAATCCACAGATACGCAGTATTTT. The chain carries TRBV10-3 and TRBJ2-3; D ambiguous. The germline CDR1 and CDR2 sequences are ENHRY and SYGVKD. The CDR3 has 16 amino acids. The V end was cut by 0 bases, the J end by 2 bases, with 12 bases between.

As DNA, the CDR3 is TGTGCCAGCAGCTTCGGACCTTTAAGAGGCTACACCTTC. It encodes CASSFGPLRGYTF. The rearrangement joins TRBV7-2 to TRBJ1-2; D ambiguous. V was pared by 3 bases and J by 8 bases, with 13 bases between. The CDR3 extends over 13 amino acids. Germline CDR1 SGHTA, CDR2 FQGNSA.

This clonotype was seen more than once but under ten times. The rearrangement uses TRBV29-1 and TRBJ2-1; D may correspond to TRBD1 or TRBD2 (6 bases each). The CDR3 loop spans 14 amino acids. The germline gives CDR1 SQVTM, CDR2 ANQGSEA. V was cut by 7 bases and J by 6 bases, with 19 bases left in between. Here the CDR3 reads CSGARQEGSNEQFF. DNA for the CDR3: TGCAGCGGAGCAAGACAGGAGGGATCCAATGAGCAGTTCTTC.

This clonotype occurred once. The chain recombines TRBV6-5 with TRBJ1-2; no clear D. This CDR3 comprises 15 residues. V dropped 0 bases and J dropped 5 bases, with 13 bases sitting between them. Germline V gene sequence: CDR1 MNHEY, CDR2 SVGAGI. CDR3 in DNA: TGTGCCAGCAGTTACTCGGTTTCGCCGGCTTATGGCTACACCTTC. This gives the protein CASSYSVSPAYGYTF.

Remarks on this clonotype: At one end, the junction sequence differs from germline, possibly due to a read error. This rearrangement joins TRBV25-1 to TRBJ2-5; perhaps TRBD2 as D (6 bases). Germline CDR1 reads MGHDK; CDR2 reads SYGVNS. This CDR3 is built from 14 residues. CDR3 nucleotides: TGTGCCAGCAGGGAATCGGGGGATGGGGAGACCCAGTACTTC. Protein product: CASRESGDGETQYF.

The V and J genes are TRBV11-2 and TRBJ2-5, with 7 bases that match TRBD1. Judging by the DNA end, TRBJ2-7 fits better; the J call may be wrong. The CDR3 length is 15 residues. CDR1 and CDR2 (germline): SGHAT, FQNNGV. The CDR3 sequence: CASSLERTGADEQYF. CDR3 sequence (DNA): TGTGCCAGCAGCTTGGAGAGAACAGGGGCAGACGAGCAGTACTTC.

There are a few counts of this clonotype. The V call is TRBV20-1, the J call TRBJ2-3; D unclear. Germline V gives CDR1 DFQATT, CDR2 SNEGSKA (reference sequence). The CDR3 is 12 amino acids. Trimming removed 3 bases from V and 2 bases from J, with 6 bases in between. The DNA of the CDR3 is TGCAGTGCTAGGACCGACACAGATACGCAGTATTTT. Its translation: CSARTDTDTQYF.

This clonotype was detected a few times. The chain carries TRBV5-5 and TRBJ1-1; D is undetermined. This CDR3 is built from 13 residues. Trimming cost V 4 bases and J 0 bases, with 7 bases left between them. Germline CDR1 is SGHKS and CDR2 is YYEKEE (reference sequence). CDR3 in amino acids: CASSGSMNTEAFF. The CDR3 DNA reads TGTGCCAGCAGCGGATCCATGAACACTGAAGCTTTCTTT.

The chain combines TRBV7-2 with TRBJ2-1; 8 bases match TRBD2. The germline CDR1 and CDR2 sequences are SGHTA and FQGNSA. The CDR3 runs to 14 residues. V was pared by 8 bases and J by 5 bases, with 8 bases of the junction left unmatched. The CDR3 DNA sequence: TGTGCCAGCGTCATCGGGGGGGTAAACAATGAGCAGTTCTTC. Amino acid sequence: CASVIGGVNNEQFF.

The CDR3 is CASDRGPNTEAFF. CDR3 DNA: TGTGCCAGTGACAGGGGGCCGAACACTGAAGCTTTCTTT. The chain employs TRBV12-3 or TRBV12-4 and TRBJ1-1; 10 bases align to TRBD1. The CDR3 contains 13 residues. V was clipped by 9 bases and J by 1 base; unmatched bases: 2.

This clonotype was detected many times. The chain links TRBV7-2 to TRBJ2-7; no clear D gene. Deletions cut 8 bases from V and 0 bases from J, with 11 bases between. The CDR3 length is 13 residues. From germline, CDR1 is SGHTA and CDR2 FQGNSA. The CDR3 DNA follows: TGTGCCAGCGGCGTTCACGGCTCCTACGAGCAGTACTTC. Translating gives CASGVHGSYEQYF.